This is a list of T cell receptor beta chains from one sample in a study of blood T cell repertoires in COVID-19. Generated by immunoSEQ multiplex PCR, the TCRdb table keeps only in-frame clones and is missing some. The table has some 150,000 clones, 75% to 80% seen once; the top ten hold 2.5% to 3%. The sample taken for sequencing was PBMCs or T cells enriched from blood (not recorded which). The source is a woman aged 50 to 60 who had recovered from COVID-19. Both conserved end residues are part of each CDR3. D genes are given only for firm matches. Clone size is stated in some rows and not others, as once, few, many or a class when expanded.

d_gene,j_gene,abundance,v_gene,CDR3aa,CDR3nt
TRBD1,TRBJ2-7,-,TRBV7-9,CASSLPQTGGPREQYF,TGTGCCAGCAGCCTCCCGCAGACAGGGGGTCCTCGCGAGCAGTACTTC
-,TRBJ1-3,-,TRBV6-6,CATIGLGTVYF,TGTGCTACGATAGGACTGGGCACCGTATATTTT
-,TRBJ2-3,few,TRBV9,CASSDGSTDTQYF,TGTGCCAGCAGCGACGGGAGCACAGATACGCAGTATTTT
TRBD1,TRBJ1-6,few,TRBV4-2,CASSQVVLTGNSPLHF,TGTGCCAGCAGCCAAGTAGTATTGACAGGGAACTCACCCCTCCACTTT
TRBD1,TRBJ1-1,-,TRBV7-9,CASSSPRTGGWAEAFF,TGTGCCAGCAGCAGTCCCCGAACAGGGGGCTGGGCTGAAGCTTTCTTT
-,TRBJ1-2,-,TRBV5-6,CASSLSGGRPYGYTF,TGTGCCAGCAGCTTGTCTGGGGGCCGTCCGTATGGCTACACCTTC
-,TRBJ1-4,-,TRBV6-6,CASSQRGRAEKLFF,TGTGCCAGCTCCCAACGGGGGAGGGCTGAAAAACTGTTTTTT
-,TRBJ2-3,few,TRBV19,CASSPGVWRAGDTQYF,TGTGCCAGTAGTCCCGGGGTCTGGAGGGCCGGAGATACGCAGTATTTT
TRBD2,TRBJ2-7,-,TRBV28,CASSYGLAGSYEQYF,TGTGCCAGCAGCTATGGACTAGCGGGGTCCTACGAGCAGTACTTC
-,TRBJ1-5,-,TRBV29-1,CSVCDTNQPQHF,TGCAGCGTCTGTGACACAAATCAGCCCCAGCATTTT
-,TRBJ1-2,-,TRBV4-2,CASSQDPLGGERGYGYTF,TGTGCCAGCAGCCAAGATCCACTGGGGGGGGAAAGGGGCTATGGCTACACCTTC
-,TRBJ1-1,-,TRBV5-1,CASSLKGVLNTEAFF,TGCGCCAGCAGCCTCAAGGGGGTTTTGAACACTGAAGCTTTCTTT
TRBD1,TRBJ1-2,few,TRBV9,CASSVESQGFDGYTF,TGTGCCAGCAGCGTCGAGTCACAGGGGTTCGATGGCTACACCTTC
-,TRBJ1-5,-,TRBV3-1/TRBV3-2,CASSQGGGGGGQPQHF,TGTGCCAGCAGCCAAGGCGGGGGCGGTGGAGGTCAGCCCCAGCATTTT
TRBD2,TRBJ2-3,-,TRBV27,CASSPLGTSGRADTQYF,TGTGCCAGCAGTCCCCTGGGGACTAGCGGGAGGGCAGATACGCAGTATTTT
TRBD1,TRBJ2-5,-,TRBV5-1,CASSLGGYDREMQETQYF,TGCGCCAGCAGCTTGGGAGGCTACGACAGGGAAATGCAAGAGACCCAGTACTTC
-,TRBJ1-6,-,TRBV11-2,CASSLSQAGSPLHF,TGTGCCAGCAGCTTATCTCAGGCGGGTTCACCCCTCCACTTT
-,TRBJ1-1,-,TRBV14,CASQGQSEAFF,TGTGCCAGCCAAGGACAATCCGAAGCTTTCTTT
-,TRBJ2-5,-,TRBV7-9,CASGETQYF,TGTGCCAGCGGCGAGACCCAGTACTTC
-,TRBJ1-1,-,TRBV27,CASGKGGTRAFF,TGTGCCAGCGGAAAAGGGGGGACTAGAGCTTTCTTT
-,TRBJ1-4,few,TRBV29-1,CSVVPRDTKEKLFF,TGCAGCGTCGTACCCCGGGACACAAAGGAAAAACTGTTTTTT
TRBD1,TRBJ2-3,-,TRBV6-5,CASRDRGRATDTQYF,TGTGCCAGCAGAGACAGGGGGCGCGCCACAGATACGCAGTATTTT
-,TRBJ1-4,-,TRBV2,CASGRLDEKLFF,TGTGCCAGCGGCCGACTGGATGAAAAACTGTTTTTT
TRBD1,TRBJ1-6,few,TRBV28,CASSPDRGNSYNSPLHF,TGTGCCAGCAGTCCAGACAGGGGCAACTCCTATAATTCACCCCTCCACTTT
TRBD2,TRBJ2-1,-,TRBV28,CASNSLTSGIDNEQFF,TGTGCCAGCAATTCCCTAACTAGCGGCATCGACAATGAGCAGTTCTTC
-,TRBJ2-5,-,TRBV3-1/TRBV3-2,CASRLYLQETQYF,TGTGCCAGCAGACTCTATCTCCAAGAGACCCAGTACTTC
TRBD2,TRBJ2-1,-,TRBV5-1,CASSFGLAGITSSYNEQFF,TGCGCCAGCAGCTTTGGACTAGCGGGTATAACCAGCTCCTACAATGAGCAGTTCTTC
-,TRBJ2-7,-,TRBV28,CASQPEVGASSYEQYF,TGTGCCAGCCAACCTGAGGTGGGGGCGAGCTCCTACGAGCAGTACTTC
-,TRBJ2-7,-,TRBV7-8,CASSPIARERLYEQYF,TGTGCCAGCAGCCCAATAGCTCGGGAGAGACTCTACGAGCAGTACTTC